Listed below are T cell receptor beta chains from one sample, sequenced in a study of blood T cell repertoires in COVID-19. The protocol was immunoSEQ multiplex PCR, while the TCRdb copy is restricted to in-frame clones and leaves out a portion. In the table there are more than 300,000 clones, more than 75% of which are singletons. Sample: PBMCs or T cells enriched from blood (not recorded which). The receptors were sampled from a man between 40 and 49 years old in a cohort exposed to, infected with or recovered from COVID-19 (not recorded which). Both conserved end residues are part of each CDR3. The order of the fields is CDR3 DNA, CDR3 protein, D gene, V gene, clone size, J gene. The D gene is left open where the match is weak. Expanded clones are given a class, and other clones once, few, many or no size at all.

TGTGCCAGCTCACCACCGGGGGGGACCCAGTACTTC | CASSPPGGTQYF | . | TRBV18 | once | TRBJ2-5
TGTGCCAGCAGCGTAGATGGAGGAGGTCAGCCCCAGCATTTT | CASSVDGGGQPQHF | . | TRBV9 | . | TRBJ1-5
TGTGCCAGCAGTTTATCGACTAGCGGGATAGACAATGAGCAGTTCTTC | CASSLSTSGIDNEQFF | TRBD2 | TRBV27 | . | TRBJ2-1
TGTGCCAGCACCCGGACAGGGTCCGGCTACACCTTC | CASTRTGSGYTF | TRBD1 | TRBV6-5 | . | TRBJ1-2
TGTGCCACCAGCACCGGGGGGCTCGTAGGAGCTTTCTTT | CATSTGGLVGAFF | . | TRBV15 | . | TRBJ1-1
TGTGCCAGCTCACAAGGGACAGGGAGAGAGACCCAGTACTTC | CASSQGTGRETQYF | TRBD1 | TRBV18 | . | TRBJ2-5
TGCGCCAGCAGCCAAGATACAGCGGGGGACACCATATATTTT | CASSQDTAGDTIYF | . | TRBV4-1 | . | TRBJ1-3
TGCGCCAGCAGCTTGGGGCTAGCCAACAATGAGCAGTTCTTC | CASSLGLANNEQFF | . | TRBV5-1 | . | TRBJ2-1
TGTGCCAGCAGTGATCCCGGACTAGCGGCCACAGATACGCAGTATTTT | CASSDPGLAATDTQYF | TRBD2 | TRBV2 | . | TRBJ2-3
TGTGCCAGCAATGAAGCGGGACTAGGACACAATGAGCAGTTCTTC | CASNEAGLGHNEQFF | TRBD2 | TRBV27 | . | TRBJ2-1
TGTGCCAGCAGTTTAGGGAGGGAGATGGATGTTCACACTGAAGCTTTCTTT | CASSLGREMDVHTEAFF | . | TRBV27 | . | TRBJ1-1
TGTGCCAGTAGTAGCGGTACAGATACGCAGTATTTT | CASSSGTDTQYF | . | TRBV19 | . | TRBJ2-3
TGTGCCAGCAGTGAAGTAGGACTCAATGAAGCTTTCTTT | CASSEVGLNEAFF | . | TRBV2 | . | TRBJ1-1
TGTGCCAGCCTCTGGAGTCCCACCTACGAGCAGTACTTC | CASLWSPTYEQYF | . | TRBV9 | . | TRBJ2-7
TGTGCCAGCAGTGACAGGACTCCCATCGACGAGCAGTACTTC | CASSDRTPIDEQYF | . | TRBV2 | few | TRBJ2-7
TGTGCCAGCAGCTTAGCAGGATTAGCGGGAGGCCCTGGGGGAGATACGCAGTATTTT | CASSLAGLAGGPGGDTQYF | TRBD2 | TRBV7-2 | . | TRBJ2-3
TGTGCCAGTAGTTTCCGGGACAGGGGGAATAATGAAAAACTGTTTTTT | CASSFRDRGNNEKLFF | TRBD1 | TRBV19 | . | TRBJ1-4
TGCGCCAGCAGTGAGTCGTGGACAAGTTGTTATGAAAAACTGTTTTTT | CASSESWTSCYEKLFF | . | TRBV10-2 | . | TRBJ1-4
TGTGCCAGCAGCGTAGGCGGGACTAGCGGGTACAATGAGCAGTTCTTC | CASSVGGTSGYNEQFF | TRBD2 | TRBV9 | . | TRBJ2-1
TGTGCCAGCAGTTTTCAGCGGGAGGCCTACGAGCAGTACTTC | CASSFQREAYEQYF | TRBD2 | TRBV28 | . | TRBJ2-7
TGTGCCAGCAGAGAGCCTGGGGCCAACGTCCTGACTTTC | CASREPGANVLTF | . | TRBV6-5 | . | TRBJ2-6
TGTGCCAGCAGCTTACGCGCGGGACTAGCGGGATTTGGGGCCAACGTCCTGACTTTC | CASSLRAGLAGFGANVLTF | TRBD2 | TRBV5-5 | . | TRBJ2-6
TGTGCCAGCAGCTTAGGACACCCTAATCAGCCCCAGCATTTT | CASSLGHPNQPQHF | . | TRBV7-9 | . | TRBJ1-5
TGTGCCAGCAGCCCGACGGGACAGCTTTATGGCTACACCTTC | CASSPTGQLYGYTF | TRBD1 | TRBV7-2 | . | TRBJ1-2
TGTGCCAGCAGCTGGATTACTAATAATGAAAAACTGTTTTTT | CASSWITNNEKLFF | . | TRBV5-5 | . | TRBJ1-4
TGTGCCAGCAGCCCCGACAGGCCCACCTACAATGAGCAGTTCTTC | CASSPDRPTYNEQFF | . | TRBV9 | . | TRBJ2-1
TGTGCCAGCTCATCACGGAGTCCGAACACTGAAGCTTTCTTT | CASSSRSPNTEAFF | . | TRBV18 | . | TRBJ1-1
TGTGCTAGTGGTTTGACCGGGACTAGTGGCTACAATGAGCAGTTCTTC | CASGLTGTSGYNEQFF | TRBD2 | TRBV12-5 | once | TRBJ2-1
TGTGCCAGCAGCTACAGCGGGAGCGTTCCCGAGCAGTACTTC | CASSYSGSVPEQYF | TRBD2 | TRBV7-9 | . | TRBJ2-7
TGCGCCAGCAGCGTCCAGGGAATGAACACTGAAGCTTTCTTT | CASSVQGMNTEAFF | . | TRBV5-1 | . | TRBJ1-1
TGTGCCAGCAGTTTCCGGCAGGGCTTCAACTACGAGCAGTACTTC | CASSFRQGFNYEQYF | . | TRBV27 | . | TRBJ2-7
TGCAGCGTTTTGGGACAGGACTATGGCTACACCTTC | CSVLGQDYGYTF | TRBD1 | TRBV29-1 | . | TRBJ1-2
TGTGCCTGGAGTGCGCAGGGTACAGACGAGCAGTACTTC | CAWSAQGTDEQYF | . | TRBV30 | many | TRBJ2-7
TGTGCCAGCAGCTTAGACAGGGGCAATGAGCAGTTCTTC | CASSLDRGNEQFF | TRBD1 | TRBV5-6 | . | TRBJ2-1
TGCGCCAGCAGTCCCTTTCCGCGGGAGAGGGGCGGGGAGCTGTTTTTT | CASSPFPRERGGELFF | TRBD2 | TRBV5-1 | . | TRBJ2-2
TGTGCCAGCAGTTCGGGCGGGGTAGCCAAAAACATTCAGTACTTC | CASSSGGVAKNIQYF | . | TRBV6-5 | . | TRBJ2-4
TGTGCCAGCAGGGGACAGGTTGCAACTAATGAAAAACTGTTTTTT | CASRGQVATNEKLFF | TRBD1 | TRBV2 | . | TRBJ1-4
TGTGCCAGCAATCGACAGGGAGGTACTGAAGCTTTCTTT | CASNRQGGTEAFF | TRBD1 | TRBV6-5 | . | TRBJ1-1
TGTGCCAGCCGGACAGGGGTTGCCAAAAACATTCAGTACTTC | CASRTGVAKNIQYF | TRBD1 | TRBV6-5 | many | TRBJ2-4
TGTGCCAGCAGTCACGGACTAGTGTCCTACGAGCAGTACTTC | CASSHGLVSYEQYF | TRBD2 | TRBV2 | . | TRBJ2-7
TGTGCCTGGAGGGATCGGCAGGCACCCTATGGCTACACCTTC | CAWRDRQAPYGYTF | . | TRBV30 | . | TRBJ1-2
TGCAGTGCTAGTCTAGGGGACACCGGGGAGCTGTTTTTT | CSASLGDTGELFF | . | TRBV20-1 | . | TRBJ2-2
TGTGCCAGCAGCCTCAGACTAGTCCCCGGGGAGCTGTTTTTT | CASSLRLVPGELFF | . | TRBV11-1 | . | TRBJ2-2
TGTGCCAGCAGCACGAGGCTAAACACCGGGGAGCTGTTTTTT | CASSTRLNTGELFF | . | TRBV6-5 | once | TRBJ2-2
TGTGCCAGCAGCCAAGATGGACAGGGCCCTAGGGTCTCTGAAGCTTTCTTT | CASSQDGQGPRVSEAFF | TRBD1 | TRBV4-2 | . | TRBJ1-1
TGTGCCAGCAGCTTAGCCGGCCTCGGACAGGGGTTCCACGAGCAGTACTTC | CASSLAGLGQGFHEQYF | TRBD1 | TRBV7-2 | . | TRBJ2-7
TGTGCCAGCAGCGTAGATGACAGGGACACTGAAGCTTTCTTT | CASSVDDRDTEAFF | TRBD1 | TRBV9 | . | TRBJ1-1
TGTGCCAGCAGCTCAAAACTAGCGGGAGCGACCTACGAGCAGTACTTC | CASSSKLAGATYEQYF | TRBD2 | TRBV7-2 | . | TRBJ2-7
TGTGCCTGGACTAGTCTTCGAACGGGGGTTTACAATGAGCAGTTCTTC | CAWTSLRTGVYNEQFF | . | TRBV30 | . | TRBJ2-1
TGTGCCAGCAGTTACTCTCGCGGAAACTACAATGAGCAGTTCTTC | CASSYSRGNYNEQFF | . | TRBV6-5 | once | TRBJ2-1
TGTGCCAGCAGCTTAGAGGGGGACACTGGGACTGAAGCTTTCTTT | CASSLEGDTGTEAFF | . | TRBV13 | . | TRBJ1-1
TGTGCCAGCACGTCACGGGGGGCCAATTCACCCCTCCACTTT | CASTSRGANSPLHF | . | TRBV6-5 | few | TRBJ1-6
TGTGCCAGCAGCTTTATCAGGGGGTATGGCTACACCTTC | CASSFIRGYGYTF | TRBD1 | TRBV5-6 | . | TRBJ1-2
TGCGCCAGCAGATCGGGCCAAGAGACCCAGTACTTC | CASRSGQETQYF | . | TRBV5-1 | . | TRBJ2-5
TGTGCCAGCAGCTTTCAAGGGGGCAATCAGCCCCAGCATTTT | CASSFQGGNQPQHF | . | TRBV7-2 | . | TRBJ1-5
TGTGCCAGCTCGTGGCTAGCGGAATACAATGAGCAGTTCTTC | CASSWLAEYNEQFF | TRBD2 | TRBV18 | . | TRBJ2-1
TGTGCCAGCAGCTTAAAAGCCCCCAGGGATCACGAGCAGTACTTC | CASSLKAPRDHEQYF | . | TRBV7-3 | . | TRBJ2-7
TGTGCCAGCTCACTTACCCGGGGACAGTACACTGAAGCTTTCTTT | CASSLTRGQYTEAFF | TRBD1 | TRBV18 | . | TRBJ1-1
TGTGCCAGCAGCTTACCCCAGGGTGGCGGTAATGAAAAACTGTTTTTT | CASSLPQGGGNEKLFF | . | TRBV7-2 | . | TRBJ1-4
TGTGCCAGCAGGGACAGGGTCACCTACGAGCAGTACTTC | CASRDRVTYEQYF | TRBD1 | TRBV2 | . | TRBJ2-7